These 28 T cell receptor beta chains share one sample of origin, sequenced in a study of blood T cell repertoires in COVID-19 (dated by TCRdb to the early 2020s). Library preparation used the immunoSEQ multiplex PCR assay. The immuneACCESS repertoire file appears here via TCRdb, limited to in-frame rearrangements. These files lack a portion of the clones; in checked studies, under half of the deficit traces to unresolved V genes, and the cause of the others is not known. The sample table contains fewer than 250,000 clones; only one count was recorded for around 84% of them. The ten largest clones capture roughly 10% of the sample. Source material: peripheral blood. The receptors stem from a woman of 80 years or more with COVID-19, enrolled during active disease.

V gene TRBV6-2 or TRBV6-3 combines with J gene TRBJ1-1; D uncertain. V lost 0 bases and J 1 base, leaving 12 bases between the germline ends. Germline CDR1 reads MNHEY; CDR2 reads SVGEGT. The CDR3 totals 16 residues. The CDR3 DNA reads TGTGCCAGCAGTTACTCGACTAATTCTCCGAACACTGAAGCTTTCTTT. Its translation: CASSYSTNSPNTEAFF.

The chain carries TRBV30 and TRBJ1-2; the D is unclear. The CDR3 covers 12 residues. Germline assignment: CDR1 GTSNPN and CDR2 SVGIG (reference sequence). V was clipped by 1 base and J by 4 bases, with 7 bases between them. CDR3 sequence (DNA): TGTGCCTGGAGTGGGGAGCCCTATGGCTACACCTTC. Translating gives CAWSGEPYGYTF.

The V and J genes are TRBV3-1 (or the pseudogene TRBV3-2) and TRBJ2-5, with 13 bases that match TRBD2. Looked up from germline, CDR1 is LGHDT and CDR2 is YNNKEL (reference sequence). V trimming: 1 base; J trimming: 5 bases; junction bases outside the gene matches: 10. The CDR3 contains 18 residues. Here the CDR3 reads CASSQGTWTSGGLETQYF. The CDR3 nucleotides are TGTGCCAGCAGCCAAGGGACTTGGACTAGCGGGGGTTTGGAGACCCAGTACTTC.

Points on this clone: At one boundary the junction diverges from the germline segment, which might be a read error. The genes are TRBV2 and TRBJ1-4, with 10 bases that match TRBD1. Germline V gene lookup returns CDR1 SNHLY and CDR2 FYNNEI. The length of the CDR3 is 14 residues. CDR3 region: CASSEDRGREKLFF. The CDR3 bases are TGTGCCAGCAGCGAAGACAGGGGGCGCGAAAAACTGTTTTTT.

The rearrangement joins TRBV21-1 to TRBJ1-6; whether TRBD1, the table's D call, matches the DNA was not checked. TRBV21-1 is designated a pseudogene. The CDR3 covers 15 residues. CDR3 region: CAIGPQDRPNSPLHF. CDR3 coding DNA: TGTGCCATCGGCCCACAGGACAGGCCTAATTCACCCCTCCACTTT.

J is TRBJ2-3 and V is TRBV7-2; 8 bases line up with TRBD1. The CDR3 is 14 amino acids. V was clipped by 6 bases and J by 6 bases; unmatched bases: 8. Germline V gives CDR1 SGHTA, CDR2 FQGNSA. CDR3 in amino acids: CASSTGQGADTQYF. CDR3 bases: TGTGCCAGCAGTACAGGACAGGGAGCCGATACGCAGTATTTT.

This clone was seen once. This chain links TRBV29-1 with TRBJ2-7; TRBD1 is a possible D gene (5 bases). V was shortened by 6 bases and J by 2 bases, with 11 bases between the two germline ends. The CDR3 totals 12 residues. Germline CDR1 reads SQVTM; CDR2 reads ANQGSEA. This CDR3 reads CSVVGETYEQYF. The CDR3 bases are TGCAGCGTCGTAGGGGAAACCTACGAGCAGTACTTC.

The rearrangement links TRBV2 to TRBJ2-7, with 10 bases aligning to TRBD1. In germline, CDR1 is SNHLY, CDR2 FYNNEI. The length of the CDR3 is 17 residues. V was pared by 3 bases and J by 0 bases, with 8 bases of the junction left unmatched. CDR3 in DNA: TGTGCCAGCAGTGAGACGACAGGGGGCCGACGCTCCTACGAGCAGTACTTC. Protein: CASSETTGGRRSYEQYF.

About this clone itself: The sample contains more than one DNA sequence encoding this CDR3. The genes are TRBV19 and TRBJ1-5; the D gene is possibly TRBD1 (6 bases). Germline CDR1 reads LNHDA; CDR2 reads SQIVND (reference sequence). CDR3 length equals 14 residues. Trimming shortened V by 4 bases and J by 3 bases, and 10 bases separated the two germline ends. This CDR3 reads CASSTTGSNQPQHF. The CDR3 DNA reads TGTGCCAGTAGTACCACAGGGTCCAATCAGCCCCAGCATTTT.

This sequence joins TRBV4-1 and TRBJ2-2; D is perhaps TRBD2 (6 bases). Germline CDR1 reads MGHRA; CDR2 reads YSYEKL. V shed 1 base and J shed 6 bases, with 9 bases lying between them. This CDR3 comprises 14 residues. Written as DNA, the CDR3 is TGCGCCAGCAGCCAAGTGCGGGATCCCGGGGAGCTGTTTTTT. The encoded protein is CASSQVRDPGELFF.

The chain has TRBV30 and TRBJ1-4, with 7 positions matching TRBD1. Trimming removed 1 base from V and 4 bases from J; junction bases left unmatched: 0. Germline V CDR1 and CDR2: GTSNPN, SVGIG (reference sequence). The CDR3 sequence is 13 residues long. The CDR3 coding sequence is TGTGCCTGGAGTGGACAGGGTAATGAAAAACTGTTTTTT. Its translation: CAWSGQGNEKLFF. Full variable domain (remainder filled in from reference TRBV30 and TRBJ1-4): SQTIHQWPATLVQPVGSPLSLECTVEGTSNPNLYWYRQAAGRGLQLLFYSVGIGQISSEVPQNLSASRPQDRQFILSSKKLLLSDSGFYLCAWSGQGNEKLFFGSGTQLSVL.

The chain links TRBV7-8 to TRBJ1-1; D gene ambiguous. V was cut by 0 bases and J by 7 bases, with 9 bases left in between. Germline lookup yields CDR1 SGHVS and CDR2 FQNEAQ. CDR3 length equals 13 residues. CDR3 bases: TGTGCCAGCAGCTTAGCCCAGGTTGGTGAAGCTTTCTTT. Protein: CASSLAQVGEAFF.

The chain uses TRBV5-1 and TRBJ1-4; 7 positions match TRBD1. The CDR3 has 14 residues. Germline-derived CDR1 and CDR2 are SGHRS and YFSETQ. V was pared by 3 bases and J by 8 bases, with 7 bases of the junction left unmatched. CDR3 nucleotide sequence: TGCGCCAGCAGCTCTCGGGACAGTAGGGAAAAACTGTTTTTT. Its protein product is CASSSRDSREKLFF.

This rearrangement joins TRBV7-9 to TRBJ1-2; TRBD1 agrees at 7 bases. The J segment lost 10 bases and the V segment lost 4 bases, leaving 9 bases of the junction unmatched. CDR1 and CDR2 (germline): SEHNR, FQNEAQ (reference sequence). The CDR3 spans 13 residues. CDR3 in DNA: TGTGCCAGCAGCTCGGACAGGTTTGGGGACTACACCTTC. Its protein is CASSSDRFGDYTF.

This chain connects TRBV11-3 to TRBJ2-1; 8 nucleotides agree with TRBD1. Germline assignment: CDR1 SGHNT and CDR2 YENEEA. This CDR3 contains 14 residues. Trimming removed 4 bases from V and 5 bases from J; junction bases left unmatched: 4. CDR3 nucleotides: TGTGCCAGCAGCTCGACAGGGGTCCACAATGAGCAGTTCTTC. Encoded protein: CASSSTGVHNEQFF. Drawing the rest from reference TRBV11-3 and TRBJ2-1, the complete variable domain is EAGVVQSPRYKIIEKKQPVAFWCNPISGHNTLYWYLQNLGQGPELLIRYENEEAVDDSQLPKDRFSAERLKGVDSTLKIQPAELGDSAVYLCASSSTGVHNEQFFGPGTRLTVL.

The rearrangement links TRBV6-1 to TRBJ2-7; TRBD2 agrees at 7 bases. The CDR3 length is 13 residues. The V segment lost 1 base and the J segment 5 bases; nucleotides outside the gene matches: 2. Germline CDR1 MNHNS, CDR2 SASEGT. The CDR3 DNA reads as TGTGCCAGCAGTGAAGGAGGGAGGGACGAGCAGTACTTC. This codes for CASSEGGRDEQYF.

The rearrangement uses TRBV6-5 and TRBJ1-2; D not certain. Germline V gene lookup returns CDR1 MNHEY and CDR2 SVGAGI. Deletions cut 2 bases from V and 8 bases from J, with 15 bases between. The CDR3 is 14 amino acids. The CDR3 sequence: CASSYREINRGYTF. DNA of the CDR3: TGTGCCAGCAGTTACAGGGAGATTAATAGGGGCTACACCTTC.

This clone was detected a few times. The chain employs TRBV2 and TRBJ1-3; D is possibly TRBD1 (5 bases). Germline values: CDR1 SNHLY, CDR2 FYNNEI. V was trimmed by 2 bases and J by 4 bases, leaving 12 bases between them. The CDR3 covers 15 residues. The CDR3 bases are TGTGCCAGCAGTGAAATAGGAGGGGCCGGAAACACCATATATTTT. It encodes CASSEIGGAGNTIYF.

For the CDR3, the DNA is TGTGCCAGCACCAATCCGGGGAGCTATAATTCACCCCTCCACTTT. Translation gives CASTNPGSYNSPLHF. The J gene is TRBJ1-6, the V gene TRBV5-4; the D is unclear. This CDR3 is built from 15 residues. V was cut by 6 bases and J by 3 bases, with 13 bases left in between. Per the germline V gene, CDR1 is SGHNT and CDR2 is YYREEE (reference sequence).

V usage is TRBV4-3 and J usage is TRBJ2-5; 10 bases line up with TRBD2. Germline assignment: CDR1 LGHNA and CDR2 YSLEER. V was pared by 2 bases and J by 1 base, with 10 bases of the junction left unmatched. The CDR3 length is 18 residues. Here the CDR3 reads CASSQHPAGGILQETQYF. The CDR3 region has the DNA TGCGCCAGCAGCCAACACCCAGCGGGGGGGATCCTCCAAGAGACCCAGTACTTC.

This clone was counted a few times. The DNA of the CDR3 is TGTGCCAGTATCGGGCGGGGGGCCTACAATGAGCAGTTCTTC. Protein product: CASIGRGAYNEQFF. The chain employs TRBV19 and TRBJ2-1; 8 bases match TRBD2. CDR1 is LNHDA, CDR2 SQIVND, per germline (reference sequence). The V and J ends lost 7 bases and 2 bases, in that order; junction bases with no gene match: 4. The CDR3 sequence is 14 residues long.

The table lists this clone with a count of one. This sequence joins TRBV6-4 and TRBJ2-5, with 12 bases aligning to TRBD2. J gave up 4 bases and V 5 bases, and 2 bases lay outside the gene matches. The CDR3 spans 14 residues. The germline gives CDR1 MRHNA, CDR2 SNTAGT. CDR3 residues: CASSPTSGGETQYF. In DNA form, the CDR3 reads TGTGCCAGCAGTCCGACTAGCGGGGGAGAGACCCAGTACTTC.

In its sample, this clone was seen once. The chain is built from TRBV10-3 and TRBJ2-2; perhaps TRBD2 as D (5 bases). The CDR3 has 15 amino acids. Germline V gives CDR1 ENHRY, CDR2 SYGVKD. Trimming cost V 6 bases and J 3 bases, with 14 bases left between them. The CDR3 DNA follows: TGTGCCATCAGGTCCCACGGGGTCGACACCGGGGAGCTGTTTTTT. Its translation is CAIRSHGVDTGELFF.

This chain connects TRBV10-3 to TRBJ2-5; 9 bases fit TRBD1. The CDR3 has 14 residues. Germline lookup yields CDR1 ENHRY and CDR2 SYGVKD. The J segment lost 5 bases and the V segment lost 6 bases, leaving 7 bases of the junction unmatched. This CDR3 is CAISGTGSGETQYF. CDR3 DNA sequence: TGTGCCATCAGCGGGACAGGGTCAGGGGAGACCCAGTACTTC.

CDR3 residues: CASRSTRGPNYGYTF. The CDR3 DNA reads TGCGCCAGCAGATCGACAAGGGGTCCCAACTATGGCTACACCTTC. The chain combines TRBV5-1 with TRBJ1-2; possible D gene TRBD1, 5 bases. This CDR3 contains 15 residues. Between the trimmed V and J ends, which lost 5 bases and 2 bases, there was a span of 16 bases. CDR1 and CDR2 from the germline V gene are SGHRS and YFSETQ. Using reference TRBV5-1 and TRBJ1-2 for the parts outside the CDR3, the full variable domain is KAGVTQTPRYLIKTRGQQVTLSCSPISGHRSVSWYQQTPGQGLQFLFEYFSETQRNKGNFPGRFSGRQFSNSRSEMNVSTLELGDSALYLCASRSTRGPNYGYTFGSGTRLTVV.

The chain has TRBV9 and TRBJ2-5; tentatively, D is TRBD1 (6 bases). Deletions cut 0 bases from V and 5 bases from J, with 14 bases between. CDR1 SGDLS and CDR2 YYNGEE come from the germline V gene. CDR3 length equals 15 residues. The CDR3 nucleotides are TGTGCCAGCAGCGTAGGCCAGGGGCTGATGGAGACCCAGTACTTC. Amino acids: CASSVGQGLMETQYF. Full variable domain (outside the CDR3, taken from reference TRBV9 and TRBJ2-5): DSGVTQTPKHLITATGQRVTLRCSPRSGDLSVYWYQQSLDQGLQFLIQYYNGEERAKGNILERFSAQQFPDLHSELNLSSLELGDSALYFCASSVGQGLMETQYFGPGTRLLVL.

The genes are TRBV6-4 and TRBJ1-2; the match to TRBD1 covers 9 bases. Per germline, CDR1 MRHNA and CDR2 SNTAGT. Losses at the gene ends were 5 bases for V and 8 bases for J; bases not matched to a gene: 9. CDR3 length: 14 residues. CDR3 sequence (DNA): TGTGCCAGCAGTTCCTCGGACAGGGGAGGAGGCTACACCTTC. Protein product: CASSSSDRGGGYTF.

The rearrangement links TRBV28 to TRBJ2-5; 8 nucleotides align to TRBD2. The CDR3 length is 14 residues. After removal of 8 bases from V and 2 bases from J, the junction contained 7 bases not matched to a gene. CDR1 is MDHEN, CDR2 SYDVKM, per germline. The CDR3, as DNA: TGTGCCAGCGGTCTAGCGGGCTCACAAGAGACCCAGTACTTC. This gives the protein CASGLAGSQETQYF.